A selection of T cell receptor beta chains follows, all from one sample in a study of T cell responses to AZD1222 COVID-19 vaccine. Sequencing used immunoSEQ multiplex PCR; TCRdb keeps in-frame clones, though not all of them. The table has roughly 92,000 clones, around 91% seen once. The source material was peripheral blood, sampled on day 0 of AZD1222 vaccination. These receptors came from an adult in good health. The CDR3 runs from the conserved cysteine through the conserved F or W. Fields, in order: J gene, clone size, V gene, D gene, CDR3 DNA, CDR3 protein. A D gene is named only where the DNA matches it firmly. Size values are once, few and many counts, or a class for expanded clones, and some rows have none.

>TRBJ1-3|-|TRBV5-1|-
TGCGCCAGCAGCCAGCCTAGCGAGGGGGTAGGATCTGGAAACACCATATATTTT
CASSQPSEGVGSGNTIYF
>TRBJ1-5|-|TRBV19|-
TGTGCCAGTAGGCCTGACAGACATAGCAATCAGCCCCAGCATTTT
CASRPDRHSNQPQHF
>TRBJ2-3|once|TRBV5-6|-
TGTGCCAGCAGCTTAGACAGGACAGATACGCAGTATTTT
CASSLDRTDTQYF
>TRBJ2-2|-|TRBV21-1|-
TGTGCCAGGACCGGTGGGCAGGTAGAGGGACGCCACGAAGCACTTCACACCGGGGAGCTGTTTTTT
CARTGGQVEGRHEALHTGELFF
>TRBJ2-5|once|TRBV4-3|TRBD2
TGCGCCTCCAGGTCGTCGCGGGGGGCGTATGGAGAGACCCAGTACTTC
CASRSSRGAYGETQYF
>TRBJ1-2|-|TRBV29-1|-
TGCAGCCAAAAAAGCCACAAGGGGCAGGGCTACACCTTC
CSQKSHKGQGYTF
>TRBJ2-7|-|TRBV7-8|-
TGTGCCAGCAGGTCCGACAGGGAGGGGTCCTACGAGCAGTACTTC
CASRSDREGSYEQYF
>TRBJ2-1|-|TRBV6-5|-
TGTGCCAGCAGGGGCGACAGCGAGCAGTTCTTC
CASRGDSEQFF
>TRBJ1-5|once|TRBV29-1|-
TGCAGCGTTGTAACCGAGACCCGCGGTGGGGGACTGCATTTT
CSVVTETRGGGLHF
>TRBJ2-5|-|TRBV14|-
TGTGCCAGCAGCCAAGTACAGGTGGGCCAAGAGACCCAGTACTTC
CASSQVQVGQETQYF
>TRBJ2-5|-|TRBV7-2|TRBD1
TGTGCCAGCAGTTCAGACCGGGACAGTCGGACCCCTTATGAGACCCAGTACTTC
CASSSDRDSRTPYETQYF
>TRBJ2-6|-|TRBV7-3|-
TGTGCCAGCAGCTTCGGACGGACCTCTGGGGCCAACGTCCTGACTTTC
CASSFGRTSGANVLTF
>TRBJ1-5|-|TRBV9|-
TGTGCCAGCAGCGTAGGGCAGAATAGCAATCAGCCCCAGCATTTT
CASSVGQNSNQPQHF
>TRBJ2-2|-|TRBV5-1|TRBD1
TGCGCCAGCGGGGTGGCGACAGGGGTCACCGGGGAGCTGTTTTTT
CASGVATGVTGELFF
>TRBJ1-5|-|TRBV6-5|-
TGTGCCAGCAGTTTAGAGGCAGGCGGCAATCAGCCCCAGCATTTT
CASSLEAGGNQPQHF
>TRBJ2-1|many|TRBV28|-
TGTGCCAGCAGCCTCAGAGGGGGCAATGAGCAGTTCTTC
CASSLRGGNEQFF
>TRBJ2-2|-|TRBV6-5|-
TGTGCCAGCAGCCCATGGACGGGGGAGCTGTTTTTT
CASSPWTGELFF
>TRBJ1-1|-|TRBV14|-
TGTGCCAGCAGCCAGGCCGGTCTTGCCCGGGGAGCTTTCTTT
CASSQAGLARGAFF
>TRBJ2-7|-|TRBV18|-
TGTGCCAGCTCACCACGGGGGACCTACGAGCAGTACTTC
CASSPRGTYEQYF
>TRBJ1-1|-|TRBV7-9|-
TGTGCCAGCAGCTTAGATGGGGCGGGGATGAACACTGAAGCTTTCTTT
CASSLDGAGMNTEAFF
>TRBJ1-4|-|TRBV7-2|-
TGTGCCAGCAGCTTAGCAGGTCCCTTTAATGGTAGACTGTTTTTT
CASSLAGPFNGRLFF
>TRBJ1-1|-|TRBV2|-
TGTGCCAGCAGGGATTGGGCCGGGAAAGAAGCTTTCTTT
CASRDWAGKEAFF
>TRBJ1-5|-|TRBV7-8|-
TGTGCCAGCAGCCGTGCCAGGACGGGCAATCAGCCCCAGCATTTT
CASSRARTGNQPQHF
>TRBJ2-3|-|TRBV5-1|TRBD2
TGCGCCAGCAGCTCGGGGGGGTGGACAGATACGCAGTATTTT
CASSSGGWTDTQYF
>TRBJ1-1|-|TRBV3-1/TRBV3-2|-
TGTGCCAGCAGCCCCACGACTGCCAGGTGGAACACTGAAGCTTTCTTT
CASSPTTARWNTEAFF
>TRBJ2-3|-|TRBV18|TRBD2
TGTGCCAGCTCCCCTGGGACTAGCGGGGGCACAGATACGCAGTATTTT
CASSPGTSGGTDTQYF
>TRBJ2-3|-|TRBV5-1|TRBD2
TGCGCCAGCCATTTCGCTAGCGGGGAGACAGATACGCAGTATTTT
CASHFASGETDTQYF
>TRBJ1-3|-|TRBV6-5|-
TGTGCCAGCAGTTGGGGATCTGGAAACACCATATATTTT
CASSWGSGNTIYF
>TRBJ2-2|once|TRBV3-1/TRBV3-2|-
TGTGCCAGCAGCCCCATACGGAACACCGGGGAGCTGTTTTTT
CASSPIRNTGELFF
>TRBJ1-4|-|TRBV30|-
TGTGCCTGGAAAGATGAAAAACTGTTTTTT
CAWKDEKLFF
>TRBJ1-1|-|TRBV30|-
TGTGCCTGGACCTCACGGGGAGAAGCTTTCTTT
CAWTSRGEAFF